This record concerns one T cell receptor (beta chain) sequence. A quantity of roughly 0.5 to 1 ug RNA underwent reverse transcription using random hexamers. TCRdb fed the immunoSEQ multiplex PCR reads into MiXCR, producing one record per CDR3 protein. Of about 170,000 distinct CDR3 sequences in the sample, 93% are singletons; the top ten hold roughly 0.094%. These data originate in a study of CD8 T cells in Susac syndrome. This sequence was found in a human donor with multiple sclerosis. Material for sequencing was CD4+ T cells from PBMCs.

The CDR3 reads CASSVGGSYTGELFF. In DNA, the CDR3 is TGTGCCAGCAGCGTAGGCGGGAGTTATACCGGGGAGCTGTTTTTT. This chain links TRBV9 with TRBJ2-2; 7 bases map to TRBD2. Per the germline V gene, CDR1 is SGDLS and CDR2 is YYNGEE. The CDR3 has 15 amino acids. The V and J ends lost 0 bases and 5 bases, in that order; junction bases with no gene match: 4.